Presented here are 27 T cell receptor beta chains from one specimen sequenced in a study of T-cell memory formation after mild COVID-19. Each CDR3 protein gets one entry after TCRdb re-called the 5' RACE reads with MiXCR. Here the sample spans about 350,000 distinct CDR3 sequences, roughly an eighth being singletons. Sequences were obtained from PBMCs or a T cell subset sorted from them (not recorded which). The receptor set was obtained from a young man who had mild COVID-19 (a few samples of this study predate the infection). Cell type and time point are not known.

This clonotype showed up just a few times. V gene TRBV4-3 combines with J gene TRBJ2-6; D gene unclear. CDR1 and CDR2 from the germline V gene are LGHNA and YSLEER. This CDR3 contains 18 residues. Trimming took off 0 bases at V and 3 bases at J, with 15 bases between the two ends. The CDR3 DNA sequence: TGCGCCAGCAGCCAAGAGGCCTGGTCTGGGGTTGGGGCCAACGTCCTGACTTTC. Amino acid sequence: CASSQEAWSGVGANVLTF.

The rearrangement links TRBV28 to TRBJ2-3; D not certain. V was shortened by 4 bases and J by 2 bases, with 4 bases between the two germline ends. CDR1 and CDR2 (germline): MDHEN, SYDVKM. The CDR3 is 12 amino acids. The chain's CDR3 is CASSSNTDTQYF. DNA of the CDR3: TGTGCCAGCAGTTCCAACACAGATACGCAGTATTTT. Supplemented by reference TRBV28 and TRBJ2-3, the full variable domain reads DVKVTQSSRYLVKRTGEKVFLECVQDMDHENMFWYRQDPGLGLRLIYFSYDVKMKEKGDIPEGYSVSREKKERFSLILESASTNQTSMYLCASSSNTDTQYFGPGTRLTVL.

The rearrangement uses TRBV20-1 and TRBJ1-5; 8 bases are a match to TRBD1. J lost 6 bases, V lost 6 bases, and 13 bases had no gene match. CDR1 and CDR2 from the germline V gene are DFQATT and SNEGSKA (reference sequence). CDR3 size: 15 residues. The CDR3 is CSARPWTGNSQPQHF. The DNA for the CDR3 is TGCAGTGCCCGACCGTGGACAGGGAACAGTCAGCCCCAGCATTTT.

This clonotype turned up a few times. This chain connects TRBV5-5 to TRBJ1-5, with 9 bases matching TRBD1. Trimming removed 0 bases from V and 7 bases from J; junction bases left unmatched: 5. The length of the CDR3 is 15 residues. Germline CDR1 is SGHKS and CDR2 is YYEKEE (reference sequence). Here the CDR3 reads CASSLEGQGSQPQHF. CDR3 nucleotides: TGTGCCAGCAGCTTGGAGGGACAGGGATCCCAGCCCCAGCATTTT.

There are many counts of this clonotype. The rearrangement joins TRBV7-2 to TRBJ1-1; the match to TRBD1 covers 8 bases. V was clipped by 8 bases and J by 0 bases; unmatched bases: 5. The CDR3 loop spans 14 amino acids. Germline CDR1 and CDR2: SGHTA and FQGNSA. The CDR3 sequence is CASGRQGLNTEAFF. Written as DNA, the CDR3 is TGTGCCAGCGGAAGACAGGGGTTGAACACTGAAGCTTTCTTT.

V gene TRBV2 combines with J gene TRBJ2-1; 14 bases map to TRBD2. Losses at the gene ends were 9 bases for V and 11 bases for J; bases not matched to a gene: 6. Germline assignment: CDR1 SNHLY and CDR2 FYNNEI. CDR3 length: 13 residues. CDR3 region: CARGLAGAGKQFF. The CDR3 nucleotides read TGTGCCAGGGGACTAGCGGGGGCCGGGAAGCAGTTCTTC.

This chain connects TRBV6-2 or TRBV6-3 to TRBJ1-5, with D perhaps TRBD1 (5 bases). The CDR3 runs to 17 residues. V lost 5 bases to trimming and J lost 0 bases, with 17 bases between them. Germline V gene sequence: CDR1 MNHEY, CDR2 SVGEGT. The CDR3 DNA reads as TGTGCCAGCAGTACCACCTCGTGGGGGTATAGCAATCAGCCCCAGCATTTT. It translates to CASSTTSWGYSNQPQHF.

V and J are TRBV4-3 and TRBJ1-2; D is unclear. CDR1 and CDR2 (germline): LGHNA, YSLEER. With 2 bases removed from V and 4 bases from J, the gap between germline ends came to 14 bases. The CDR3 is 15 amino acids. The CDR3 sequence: CASSQRWREFYGYTF. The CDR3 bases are TGCGCCAGCAGCCAAAGATGGCGGGAATTCTATGGCTACACCTTC.

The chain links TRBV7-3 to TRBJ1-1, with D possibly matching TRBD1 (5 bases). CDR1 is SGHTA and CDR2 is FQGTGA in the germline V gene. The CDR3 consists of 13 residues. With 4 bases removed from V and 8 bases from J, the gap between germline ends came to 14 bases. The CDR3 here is CASSSRDGREAFF. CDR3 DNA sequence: TGTGCCAGCAGCTCCCGGGACGGTAGAGAAGCTTTCTTT.

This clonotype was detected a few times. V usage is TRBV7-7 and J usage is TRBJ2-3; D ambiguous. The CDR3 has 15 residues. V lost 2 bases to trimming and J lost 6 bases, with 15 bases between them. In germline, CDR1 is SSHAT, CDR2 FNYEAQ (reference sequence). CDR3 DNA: TGTGCCAGCAGCTTAAGTTCCTGGTCCCGCGATACGCAGTATTTT. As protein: CASSLSSWSRDTQYF.

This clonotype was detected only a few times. The CDR3 DNA sequence: TGTGCCAGCGCAACGGGGGGGTCCTACGAGCAGTACGTC. Translated: CASATGGSYEQYV. J is TRBJ2-7 and V is TRBV6-2 or TRBV6-3, with 8 bases matching TRBD2. CDR3 size: 13 residues. Trimming cost V 8 bases and J 1 base; bases outside gene matches: 4. CDR1 and CDR2 from the germline V gene are MNHEY and SVGEGT.

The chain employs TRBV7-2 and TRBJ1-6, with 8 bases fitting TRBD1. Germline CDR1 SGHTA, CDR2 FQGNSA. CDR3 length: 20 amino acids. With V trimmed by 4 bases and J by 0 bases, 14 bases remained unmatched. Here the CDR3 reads CASSSPFPRGPSSYNSPLHF. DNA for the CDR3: TGTGCCAGCAGCTCTCCCTTTCCCAGGGGGCCTAGCTCCTATAATTCACCCCTCCACTTT.

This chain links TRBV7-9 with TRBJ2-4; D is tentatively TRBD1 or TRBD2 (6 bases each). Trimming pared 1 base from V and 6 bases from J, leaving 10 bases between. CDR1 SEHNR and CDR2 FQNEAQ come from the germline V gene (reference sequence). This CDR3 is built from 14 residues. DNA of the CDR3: TGTGCCAGCAGCTTAGGGGGGGCAGGAAACATTCAGTACTTC. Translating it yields CASSLGGAGNIQYF.

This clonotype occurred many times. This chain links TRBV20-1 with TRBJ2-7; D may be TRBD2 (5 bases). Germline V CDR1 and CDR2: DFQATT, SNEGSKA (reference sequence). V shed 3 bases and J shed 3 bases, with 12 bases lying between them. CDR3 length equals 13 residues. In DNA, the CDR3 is TGCAGTGCTAGGTTAGCGTCCGGCTACGAGCAGTACTTC. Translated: CSARLASGYEQYF.

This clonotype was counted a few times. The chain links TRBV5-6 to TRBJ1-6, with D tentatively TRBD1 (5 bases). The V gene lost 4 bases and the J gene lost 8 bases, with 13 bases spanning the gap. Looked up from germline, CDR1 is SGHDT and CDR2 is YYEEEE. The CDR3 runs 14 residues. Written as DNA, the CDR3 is TGTGCCAGCAGCCAGGGACGGCGGGATTCACCCCTCCACTTT. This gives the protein CASSQGRRDSPLHF.

The CDR3 coding sequence is TGTGCCAGCAGTCGTTACACAGATACGCAGTATTTT. This sequence encodes CASSRYTDTQYF. The chain is built from TRBV7-2 and TRBJ2-3; the D is unclear. The CDR3 is 12 residues long. The ends were cut back, 6 bases at V and 2 bases at J, with 6 bases in the middle. The germline gives CDR1 SGHTA, CDR2 FQGNSA.

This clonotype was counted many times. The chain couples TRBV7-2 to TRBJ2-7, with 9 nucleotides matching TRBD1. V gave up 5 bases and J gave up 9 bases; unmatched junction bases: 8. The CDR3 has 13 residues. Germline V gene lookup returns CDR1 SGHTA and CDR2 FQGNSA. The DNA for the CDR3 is TGTGCCAGCAGCCCGGGACAGGGAGGCGCGCAGTACTTC. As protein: CASSPGQGGAQYF. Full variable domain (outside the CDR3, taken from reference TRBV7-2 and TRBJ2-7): GAGVSQSPSNKVTEKGKDVELRCDPISGHTALYWYRQSLGQGLEFLIYFQGNSAPDKSGLPSDRFSAERTGGSVSTLTIQRTQQEDSAVYLCASSPGQGGAQYFGPGTRLTVT.

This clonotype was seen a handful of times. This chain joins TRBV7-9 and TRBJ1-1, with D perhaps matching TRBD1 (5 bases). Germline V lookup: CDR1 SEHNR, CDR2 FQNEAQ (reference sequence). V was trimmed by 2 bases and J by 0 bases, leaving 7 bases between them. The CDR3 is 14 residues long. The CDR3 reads CASSLMGLNTEAFF. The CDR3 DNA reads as TGTGCCAGCAGCTTAATGGGGCTGAACACTGAAGCTTTCTTT.

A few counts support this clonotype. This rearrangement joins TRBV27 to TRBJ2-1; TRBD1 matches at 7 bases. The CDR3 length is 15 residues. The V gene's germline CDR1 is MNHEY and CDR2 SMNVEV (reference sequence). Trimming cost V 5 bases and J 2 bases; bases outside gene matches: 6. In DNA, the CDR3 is TGTGCCAGCAGTGCGACAGGGTCCACCTACAATGAGCAGTTCTTC. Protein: CASSATGSTYNEQFF.

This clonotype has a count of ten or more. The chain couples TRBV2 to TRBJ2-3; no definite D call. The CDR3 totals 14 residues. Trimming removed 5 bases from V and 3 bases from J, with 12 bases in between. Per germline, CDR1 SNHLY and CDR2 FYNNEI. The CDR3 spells CASSPRIVTDTQYF. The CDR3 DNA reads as TGTGCCAGCAGTCCTAGGATAGTAACAGATACGCAGTATTTT.

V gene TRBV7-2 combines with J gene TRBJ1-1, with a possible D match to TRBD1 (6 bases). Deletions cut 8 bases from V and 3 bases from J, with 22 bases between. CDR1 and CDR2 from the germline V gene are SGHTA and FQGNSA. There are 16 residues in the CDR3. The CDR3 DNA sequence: TGTGCCAGCGGTCTAGGGGGAGGGAGGCTGGACACTGAAGCTTTCTTT. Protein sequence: CASGLGGGRLDTEAFF. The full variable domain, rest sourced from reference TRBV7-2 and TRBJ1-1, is GAGVSQSPSNKVTEKGKDVELRCDPISGHTALYWYRQSLGQGLEFLIYFQGNSAPDKSGLPSDRFSAERTGGSVSTLTIQRTQQEDSAVYLCASGLGGGRLDTEAFFGQGTRLTVV.

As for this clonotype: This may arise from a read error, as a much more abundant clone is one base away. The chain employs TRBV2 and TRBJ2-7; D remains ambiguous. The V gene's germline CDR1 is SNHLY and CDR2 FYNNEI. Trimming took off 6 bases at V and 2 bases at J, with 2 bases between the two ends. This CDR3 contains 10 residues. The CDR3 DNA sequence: TGTGCCAGCAGCGCCTACGAGCAGTACTTC. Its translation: CASSAYEQYF.

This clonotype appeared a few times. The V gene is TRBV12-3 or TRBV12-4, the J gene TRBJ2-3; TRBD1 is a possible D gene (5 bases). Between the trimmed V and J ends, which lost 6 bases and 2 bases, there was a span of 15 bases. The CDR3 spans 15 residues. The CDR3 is CASRPLGRSTDTQYF. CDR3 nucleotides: TGTGCCAGCAGACCCCTGGGGCGGTCCACAGATACGCAGTATTTT.

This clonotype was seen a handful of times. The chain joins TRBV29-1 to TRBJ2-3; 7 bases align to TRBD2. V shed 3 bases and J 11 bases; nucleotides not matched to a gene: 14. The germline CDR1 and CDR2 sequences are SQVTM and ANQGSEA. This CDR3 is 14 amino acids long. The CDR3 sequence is CSVEGRASGLGQYF. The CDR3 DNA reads TGCAGCGTTGAGGGGAGGGCTAGCGGCCTGGGGCAGTATTTT.

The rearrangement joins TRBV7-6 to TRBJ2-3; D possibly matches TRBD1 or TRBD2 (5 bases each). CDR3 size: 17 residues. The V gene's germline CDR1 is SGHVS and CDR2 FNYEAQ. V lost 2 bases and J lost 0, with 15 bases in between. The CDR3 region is CASSLNPGPSSTDTQYF. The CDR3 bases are TGTGCCAGCAGCTTAAACCCGGGACCTTCTAGCACAGATACGCAGTATTTT.

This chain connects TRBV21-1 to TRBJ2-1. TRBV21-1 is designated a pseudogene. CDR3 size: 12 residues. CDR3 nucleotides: TGTGCCAGCAGCAACTCCTACAATGAGCAGTTCTTC. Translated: CASSNSYNEQFF.

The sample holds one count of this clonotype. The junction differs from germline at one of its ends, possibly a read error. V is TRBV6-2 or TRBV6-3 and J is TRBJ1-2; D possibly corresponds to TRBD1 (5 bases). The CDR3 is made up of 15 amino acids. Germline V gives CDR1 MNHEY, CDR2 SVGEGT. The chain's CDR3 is CDSSYSSGGDYGYTF. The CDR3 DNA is TGTGACAGCAGTTACTCGAGCGGAGGGGACTATGGCTACACCTTC.